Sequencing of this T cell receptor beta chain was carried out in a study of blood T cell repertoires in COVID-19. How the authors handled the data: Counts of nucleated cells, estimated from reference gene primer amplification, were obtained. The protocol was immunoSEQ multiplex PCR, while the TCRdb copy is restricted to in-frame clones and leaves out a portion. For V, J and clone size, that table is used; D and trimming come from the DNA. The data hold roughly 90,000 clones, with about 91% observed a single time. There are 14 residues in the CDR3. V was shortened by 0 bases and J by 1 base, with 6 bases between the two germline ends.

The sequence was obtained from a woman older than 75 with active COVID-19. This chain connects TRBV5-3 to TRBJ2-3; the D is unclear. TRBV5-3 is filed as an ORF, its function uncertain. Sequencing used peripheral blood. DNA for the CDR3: TGTGCCAGAAGCTTGGGACTTTGCACAGATACGCAGTATTTT. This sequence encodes CARSLGLCTDTQYF.